These T cell receptor beta chains were read from a single sample in a study of identifying expanded T cells in peripheral blood. Profiled with immunoSEQ multiplex PCR; TCRdb holds only in-frame clones, not every one. This sample has 120,000 or so clones, with more than 75% found just once. Material: blood. Source of these receptors: a person between 18 and 75 years old in good health. CDR3s include the opening cysteine and the closing phenylalanine or tryptophan. The D gene is left open where the match is weak. Where a row states a size, it is once, few, many or the class of an expanded clone; other rows omit it.

D	size	V	J	CDR3	DNA
.	.	TRBV6-6	TRBJ1-2	CASTSRDGYTF	TGTGCCAGCACCTCTAGGGATGGCTACACCTTC
.	.	TRBV1	TRBJ1-6	CTSSQGTGVSPLHF	TGCACCAGCAGCCAAGGGACAGGGGTTTCACCCCTCCACTTT
TRBD1	.	TRBV6-6	TRBJ1-4	CATREDRSNEKLFF	TGTGCCACCCGAGAGGACAGGAGTAATGAAAAACTGTTTTTT
TRBD1	.	TRBV9	TRBJ2-3	CASSVIGTGNADTQYF	TGTGCCAGCAGCGTAATCGGGACAGGGAACGCAGATACGCAGTATTTT
TRBD1	once	TRBV11-3	TRBJ1-4	CASSSRDRGRTEKLFF	TGTGCCAGCAGCTCCCGGGACAGGGGGCGGACTGAAAAACTGTTTTTT
.	.	TRBV7-2	TRBJ1-3	CASSLVEGTGGNTIYF	TGTGCCAGCAGCTTAGTGGAGGGGACTGGAGGAAACACCATATATTTT
.	.	TRBV2	TRBJ2-5	CASTPGGRGETQYF	TGTGCCAGCACCCCCGGGGGCAGGGGAGAGACCCAGTACTTC
.	few	TRBV6-6	TRBJ1-2	CASTQTRDNYGYTF	TGTGCCAGCACCCAGACGAGAGATAACTATGGCTACACCTTC
.	.	TRBV5-1	TRBJ1-1	CASSLIGGNTEAFF	TGCGCCAGCAGCTTGATCGGGGGGAACACTGAAGCTTTCTTT
.	.	TRBV9	TRBJ2-7	CASSVGGVGEQYF	TGTGCCAGCAGCGTAGGGGGGGTCGGCGAGCAGTACTTC
.	.	TRBV11-2	TRBJ2-5	CASSLWSGETQYF	TGTGCCAGCAGCCTCTGGTCGGGGGAGACCCAGTACTTC
.	.	TRBV5-5	TRBJ2-7	CASSLEWAFEQYF	TGTGCCAGCAGTCTAGAATGGGCCTTCGAGCAGTACTTC
TRBD1	.	TRBV5-4	TRBJ2-7	CASSPNGGQGVFGEQYF	TGTGCCAGCAGCCCAAACGGAGGACAGGGGGTTTTTGGCGAGCAGTACTTC
.	once	TRBV10-1	TRBJ1-1	CASRRGRETEAFF	TGCGCCAGCAGAAGAGGACGGGAGACTGAAGCTTTCTTT
TRBD1	.	TRBV7-2	TRBJ1-1	CASSPQGQILNTEAFF	TGTGCCAGCAGCCCTCAGGGACAGATCTTGAACACTGAAGCTTTCTTT
.	.	TRBV9	TRBJ2-3	CASSTQMGGTDTQYF	TGTGCCAGCAGCACCCAAATGGGGGGCACAGATACGCAGTATTTT
TRBD1	.	TRBV19	TRBJ2-1	CASSTGQARNEQFF	TGTGCCAGTAGTACTGGACAGGCTCGAAATGAGCAGTTCTTC
.	.	TRBV7-2	TRBJ2-7	CASASGWNSYEQYF	TGTGCCAGCGCTTCGGGTTGGAACTCCTACGAGCAGTACTTC
.	.	TRBV6-5	TRBJ1-1	CASSYRAGAMNTEAFF	TGTGCCAGCAGTTACAGGGCAGGGGCCATGAACACTGAAGCTTTCTTT
.	.	TRBV7-2	TRBJ1-3	CASSSTKLYDLENGNTIYF	TGTGCCAGCAGCTCGACCAAACTTTATGACTTGGAGAATGGAAACACCATATATTTT
.	.	TRBV4-1	TRBJ1-4	CASSLIRSEKLFF	TGCGCCAGCAGCCTCATCAGAAGCGAAAAACTGTTTTTT
.	.	TRBV7-9	TRBJ1-1	CASSLVEQGTEAFF	TGTGCCAGCAGCTTAGTAGAACAGGGCACTGAAGCTTTCTTT
.	.	TRBV18	TRBJ2-5	CASSAAETQYF	TGTGCCAGCTCCGCGGCCGAGACCCAGTACTTC
.	.	TRBV9	TRBJ2-3	CASSPSHYGTYPTDTQYF	TGTGCCAGCAGCCCCTCCCACTACGGAACCTACCCCACAGATACGCAGTATTTT
.	.	TRBV7-7	TRBJ2-7	CASSYVGGGEQYF	TGTGCCAGCAGCTACGTAGGGGGAGGCGAGCAGTACTTC
TRBD1	.	TRBV5-6	TRBJ1-2	CASSPGQVFTNYGYTF	TGTGCCAGCAGCCCCGGACAGGTTTTCACTAACTATGGCTACACCTTC
.	.	TRBV27	TRBJ2-1	CASSLGVYNEQFF	TGTGCCAGCAGTTTAGGGGTTTACAATGAGCAGTTCTTC
.	.	TRBV6-6	TRBJ1-5	CASSTWSNRPQHF	TGTGCCAGCAGTACCTGGTCTAATCGGCCCCAGCATTTT
TRBD1	once	TRBV5-4	TRBJ1-2	CASSLRDRVYGYTF	TGTGCCAGCAGCTTAAGGGACAGGGTATATGGCTACACCTTC
.	few	TRBV9	TRBJ1-4	CASSGRGGTNEKLFF	TGTGCCAGCAGCGGCCGAGGGGGGACTAATGAAAAACTGTTTTTT
.	.	TRBV10-2	TRBJ2-3	CASSLAQSADTQYF	TGCGCCAGTTCCCTTGCCCAGAGTGCAGATACGCAGTATTTT